Described below is a single TCR beta chain sequence and its context. What it recognizes is unknown. CDR1 PRHDT and CDR2 FYEKMQ come from the germline V gene (reference sequence). The CDR3 is made up of 18 amino acids. The trim removed 1 base at V and 3 bases at J, leaving 10 bases unmatched. The data were taken from a study of cytomegalovirus exposure and HLA in healthy donors. General study findings and limits: A later analysis showed HLA-associated TCR beta chains outstripping equally common others in clonal expansion. Accurate predictions that matched the HLA-A and HLA-B alleles of most subjects were reportedly made from TCR beta sequences.

PCR amplification relied on 60 Vbeta primers (plus 13 Jbeta primers). In the original processing: In a later analysis, 75 million to 95 million unique TCR beta chains included roughly 11 million shared by two or more donors. Repertoires were generated with immunoSEQ multiplex PCR, while TCRdb's copy carries only in-frame clones and drops some. The D gene and trimming were derived from the DNA, and the V and J assignments and clone size from that table. The sample records 90,000 to 110,000 clones, just under 70% being singletons. This sequence originates from a woman aged 70 to 79 in good health and CMV-seropositive. The specimen was PBMCs. The chain joins TRBV13 to TRBJ1-3, with 9 bases lining up with TRBD1. This CDR3 reads CASSLVYGTGTDGNTIYF. The CDR3 DNA is TGTGCCAGCAGCTTAGTTTATGGGACAGGGACGGATGGAAACACCATATATTTT. Looking up the rest from reference TRBV13 and TRBJ1-3 gives the full variable domain: AAGVIQSPRHLIKEKRETATLKCYPIPRHDTVYWYQQGPGQDPQFLISFYEKMQSDKGSIPDRFSAQQFSDYHSELNMSSLELGDSALYFCASSLVYGTGTDGNTIYFGEGSWLTVV.